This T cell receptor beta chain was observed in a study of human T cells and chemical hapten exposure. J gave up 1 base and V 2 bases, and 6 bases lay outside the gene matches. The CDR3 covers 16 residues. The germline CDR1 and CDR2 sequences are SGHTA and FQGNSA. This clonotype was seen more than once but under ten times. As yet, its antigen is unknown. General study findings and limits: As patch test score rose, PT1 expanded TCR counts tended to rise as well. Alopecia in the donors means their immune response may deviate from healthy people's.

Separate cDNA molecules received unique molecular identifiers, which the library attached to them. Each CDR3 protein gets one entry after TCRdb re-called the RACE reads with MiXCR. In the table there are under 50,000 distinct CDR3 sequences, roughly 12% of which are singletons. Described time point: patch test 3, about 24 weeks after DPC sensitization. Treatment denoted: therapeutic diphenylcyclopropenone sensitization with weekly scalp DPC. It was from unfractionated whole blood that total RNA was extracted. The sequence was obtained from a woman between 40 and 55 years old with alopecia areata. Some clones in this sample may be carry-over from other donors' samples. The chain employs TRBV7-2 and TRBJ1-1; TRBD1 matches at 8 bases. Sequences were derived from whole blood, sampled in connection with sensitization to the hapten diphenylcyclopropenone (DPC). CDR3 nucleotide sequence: TGTGCCAGCAGCTTACCCGGACAGGGACCGAACACTGAAGCTTTCTTT. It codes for CASSLPGQGPNTEAFF.